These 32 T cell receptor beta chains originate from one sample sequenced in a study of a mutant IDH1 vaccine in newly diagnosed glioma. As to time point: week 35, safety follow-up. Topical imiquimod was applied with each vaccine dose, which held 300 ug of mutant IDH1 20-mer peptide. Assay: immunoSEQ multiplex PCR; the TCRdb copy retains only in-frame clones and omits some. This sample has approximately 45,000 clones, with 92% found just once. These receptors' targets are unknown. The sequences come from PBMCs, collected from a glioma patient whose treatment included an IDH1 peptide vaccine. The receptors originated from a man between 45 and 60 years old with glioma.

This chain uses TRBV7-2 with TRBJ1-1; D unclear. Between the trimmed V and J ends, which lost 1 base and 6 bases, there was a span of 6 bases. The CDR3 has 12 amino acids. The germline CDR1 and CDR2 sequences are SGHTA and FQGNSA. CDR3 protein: CASSLDLPEAFF. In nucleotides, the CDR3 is TGTGCCAGCAGCTTAGATTTGCCTGAAGCTTTCTTT. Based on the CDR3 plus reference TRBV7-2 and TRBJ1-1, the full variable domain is GAGVSQSPSNKVTEKGKDVELRCDPISGHTALYWYRQSLGQGLEFLIYFQGNSAPDKSGLPSDRFSAERTGGSVSTLTIQRTQQEDSAVYLCASSLDLPEAFFGQGTRLTVV.

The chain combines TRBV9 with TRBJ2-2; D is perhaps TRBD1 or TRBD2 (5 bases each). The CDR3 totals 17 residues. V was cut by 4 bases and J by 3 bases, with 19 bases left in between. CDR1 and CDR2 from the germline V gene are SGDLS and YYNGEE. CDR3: CASSPNFEGSHTGELFF. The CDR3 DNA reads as TGTGCCAGCAGCCCGAATTTCGAGGGGTCGCACACCGGGGAGCTGTTTTTT.

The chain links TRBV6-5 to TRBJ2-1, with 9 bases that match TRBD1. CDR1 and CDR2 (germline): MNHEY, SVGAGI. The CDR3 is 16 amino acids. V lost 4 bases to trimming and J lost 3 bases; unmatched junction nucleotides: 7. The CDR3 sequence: CASSFDRQGVYNEQFF. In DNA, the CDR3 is TGTGCCAGCAGTTTCGACCGACAGGGGGTCTACAATGAGCAGTTCTTC.

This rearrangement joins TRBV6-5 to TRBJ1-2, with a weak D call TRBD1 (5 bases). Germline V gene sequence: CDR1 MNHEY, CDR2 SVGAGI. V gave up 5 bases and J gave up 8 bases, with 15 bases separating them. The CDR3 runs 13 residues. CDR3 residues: CASSEDGRGGYTF. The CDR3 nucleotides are TGTGCCAGCAGTGAAGATGGCCGGGGGGGCTACACCTTC.

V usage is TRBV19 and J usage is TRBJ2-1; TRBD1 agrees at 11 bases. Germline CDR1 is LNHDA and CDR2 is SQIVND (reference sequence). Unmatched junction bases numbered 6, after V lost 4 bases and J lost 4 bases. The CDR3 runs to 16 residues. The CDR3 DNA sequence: TGTGCCAGTAGTACGGACAGGGGGCGCGGATACAATGAGCAGTTCTTC. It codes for CASSTDRGRGYNEQFF.

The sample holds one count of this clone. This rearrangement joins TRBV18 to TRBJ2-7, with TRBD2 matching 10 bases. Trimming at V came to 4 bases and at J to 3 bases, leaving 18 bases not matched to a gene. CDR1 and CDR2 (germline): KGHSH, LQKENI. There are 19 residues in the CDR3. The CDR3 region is CASSQVLSLAGESLYEQYF. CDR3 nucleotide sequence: TGTGCCAGCTCACAAGTTTTGAGTCTAGCGGGAGAATCCCTCTACGAGCAGTACTTC.

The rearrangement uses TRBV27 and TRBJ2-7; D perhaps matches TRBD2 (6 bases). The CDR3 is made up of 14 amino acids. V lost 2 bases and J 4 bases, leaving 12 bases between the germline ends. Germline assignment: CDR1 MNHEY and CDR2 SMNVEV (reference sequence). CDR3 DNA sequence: TGTGCCAGCAGTTTAGACGCGGCGGGGTACGAGCAGTACTTC. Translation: CASSLDAAGYEQYF.

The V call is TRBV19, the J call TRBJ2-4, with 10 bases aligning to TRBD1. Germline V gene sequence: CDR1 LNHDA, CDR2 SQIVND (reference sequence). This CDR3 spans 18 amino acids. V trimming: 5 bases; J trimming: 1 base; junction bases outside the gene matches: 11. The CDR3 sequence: CASSPFDRGRRAKNIQYF. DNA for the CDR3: TGTGCCAGTAGTCCGTTCGACAGGGGGCGCAGGGCCAAAAACATTCAGTACTTC.

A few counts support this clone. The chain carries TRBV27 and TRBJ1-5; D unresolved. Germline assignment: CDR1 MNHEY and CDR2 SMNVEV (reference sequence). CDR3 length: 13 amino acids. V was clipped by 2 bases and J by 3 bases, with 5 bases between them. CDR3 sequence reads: CASSLVDNQPQHF. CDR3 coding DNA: TGTGCCAGCAGTTTAGTAGACAATCAGCCCCAGCATTTT.

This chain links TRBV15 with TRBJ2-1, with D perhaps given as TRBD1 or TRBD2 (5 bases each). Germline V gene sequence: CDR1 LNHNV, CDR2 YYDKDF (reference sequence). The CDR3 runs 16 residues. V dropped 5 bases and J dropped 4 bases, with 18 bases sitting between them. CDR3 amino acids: CATSGTGTGLYNEQFF. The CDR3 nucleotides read TGTGCCACCAGCGGTACCGGGACCGGGTTGTACAATGAGCAGTTCTTC.

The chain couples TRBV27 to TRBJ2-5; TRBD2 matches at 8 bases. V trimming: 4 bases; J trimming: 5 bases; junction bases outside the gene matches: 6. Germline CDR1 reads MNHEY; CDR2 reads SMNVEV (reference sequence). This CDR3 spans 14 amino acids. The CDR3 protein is CASSSSGSGETQYF. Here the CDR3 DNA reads TGTGCCAGCAGTTCGAGCGGGAGTGGGGAGACCCAGTACTTC.

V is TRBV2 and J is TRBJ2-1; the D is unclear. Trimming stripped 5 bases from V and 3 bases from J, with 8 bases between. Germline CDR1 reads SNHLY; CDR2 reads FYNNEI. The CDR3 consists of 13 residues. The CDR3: CASSTRGYNEQFF. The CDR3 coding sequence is TGTGCCAGCAGTACCCGTGGCTACAATGAGCAGTTCTTC.

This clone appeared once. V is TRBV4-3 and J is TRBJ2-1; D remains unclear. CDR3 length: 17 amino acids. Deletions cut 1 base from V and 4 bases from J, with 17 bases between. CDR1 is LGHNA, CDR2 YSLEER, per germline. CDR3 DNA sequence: TGCGCCAGCAGCCAAGCTCGAGGCTCGGGTCCATACAATGAGCAGTTCTTC. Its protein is CASSQARGSGPYNEQFF.

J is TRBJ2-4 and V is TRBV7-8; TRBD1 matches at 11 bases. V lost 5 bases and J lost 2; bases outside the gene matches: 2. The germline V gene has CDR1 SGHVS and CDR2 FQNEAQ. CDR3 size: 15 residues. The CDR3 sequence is CASSPDRGPKNIQYF. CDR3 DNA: TGTGCCAGCAGCCCGGACAGGGGGCCCAAAAACATTCAGTACTTC.

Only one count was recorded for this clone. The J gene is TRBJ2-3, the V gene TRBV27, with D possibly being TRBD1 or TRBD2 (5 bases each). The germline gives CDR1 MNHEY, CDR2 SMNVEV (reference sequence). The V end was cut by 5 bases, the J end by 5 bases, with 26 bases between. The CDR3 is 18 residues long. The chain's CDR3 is CASSADRYLEGHQDTQYF. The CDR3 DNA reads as TGTGCCAGCAGTGCTGACCGGTACCTAGAGGGGCATCAAGATACGCAGTATTTT.

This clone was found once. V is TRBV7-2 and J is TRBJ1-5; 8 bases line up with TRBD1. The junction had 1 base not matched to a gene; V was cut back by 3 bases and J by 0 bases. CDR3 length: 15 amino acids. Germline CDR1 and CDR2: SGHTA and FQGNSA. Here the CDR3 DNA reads TGTGCCAGCAGCTTGGACAGGGATAGCAATCAGCCCCAGCATTTT. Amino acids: CASSLDRDSNQPQHF.

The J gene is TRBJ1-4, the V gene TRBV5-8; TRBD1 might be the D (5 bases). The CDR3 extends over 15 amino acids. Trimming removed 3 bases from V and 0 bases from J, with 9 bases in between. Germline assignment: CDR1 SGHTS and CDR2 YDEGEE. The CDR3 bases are TGTGCCAGCAGCTCAGGGATTGCAACTAATGAAAAACTGTTTTTT. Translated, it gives CASSSGIATNEKLFF.

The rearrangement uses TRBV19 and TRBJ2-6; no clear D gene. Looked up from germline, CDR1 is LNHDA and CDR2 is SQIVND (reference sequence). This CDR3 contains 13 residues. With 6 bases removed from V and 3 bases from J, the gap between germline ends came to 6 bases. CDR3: CASRTGGANVLTF. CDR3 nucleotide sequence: TGTGCCAGTAGGACTGGTGGGGCCAACGTCCTGACTTTC.

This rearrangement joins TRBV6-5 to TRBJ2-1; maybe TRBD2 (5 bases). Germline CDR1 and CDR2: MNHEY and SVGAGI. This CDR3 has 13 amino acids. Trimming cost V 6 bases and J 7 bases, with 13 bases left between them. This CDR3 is CASRASSTNEQFF. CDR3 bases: TGTGCCAGCAGAGCTAGCTCAACGAATGAGCAGTTCTTC.

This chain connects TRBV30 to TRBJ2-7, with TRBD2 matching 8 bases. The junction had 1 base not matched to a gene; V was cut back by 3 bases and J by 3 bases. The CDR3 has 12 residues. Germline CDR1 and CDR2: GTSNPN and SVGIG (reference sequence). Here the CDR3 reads CAWSLAGYEQYF. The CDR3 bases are TGTGCCTGGAGCCTAGCGGGCTACGAGCAGTACTTC.

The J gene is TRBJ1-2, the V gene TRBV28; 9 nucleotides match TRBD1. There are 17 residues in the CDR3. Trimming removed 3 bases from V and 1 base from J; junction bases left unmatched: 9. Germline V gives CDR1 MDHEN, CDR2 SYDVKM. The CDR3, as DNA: TGTGCCAGCAGTTTCGTGGGCCGGGACAGGGTTAACTATGGCTACACCTTC. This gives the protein CASSFVGRDRVNYGYTF.

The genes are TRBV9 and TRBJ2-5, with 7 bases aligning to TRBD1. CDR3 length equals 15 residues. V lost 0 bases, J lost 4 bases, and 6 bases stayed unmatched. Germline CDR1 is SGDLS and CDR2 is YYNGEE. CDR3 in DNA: TGTGCCAGCAGCGTAGGACAGGGTAGGGGAGAGACCCAGTACTTC. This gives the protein CASSVGQGRGETQYF.

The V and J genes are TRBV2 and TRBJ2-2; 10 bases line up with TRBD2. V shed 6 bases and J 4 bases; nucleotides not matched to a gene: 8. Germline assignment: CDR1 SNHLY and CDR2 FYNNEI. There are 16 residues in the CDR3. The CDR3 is CASRVGLAGATGELFF. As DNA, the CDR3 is TGTGCCAGCAGGGTTGGCCTAGCGGGAGCCACCGGGGAGCTGTTTTTT.

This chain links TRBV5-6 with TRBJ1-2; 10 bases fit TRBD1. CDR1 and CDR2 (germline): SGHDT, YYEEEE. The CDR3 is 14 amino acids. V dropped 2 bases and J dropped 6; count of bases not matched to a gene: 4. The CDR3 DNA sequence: TGTGCCAGCAGCTTTGACAGGGGGCGGGATGGCTACACCTTC. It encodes CASSFDRGRDGYTF.

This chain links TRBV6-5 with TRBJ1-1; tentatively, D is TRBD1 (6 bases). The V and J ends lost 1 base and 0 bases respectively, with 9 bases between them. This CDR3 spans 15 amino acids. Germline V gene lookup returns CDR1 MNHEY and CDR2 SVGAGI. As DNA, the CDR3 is TGTGCCAGCAGTTACTATGGGGGCATGAACACTGAAGCTTTCTTT. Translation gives CASSYYGGMNTEAFF.

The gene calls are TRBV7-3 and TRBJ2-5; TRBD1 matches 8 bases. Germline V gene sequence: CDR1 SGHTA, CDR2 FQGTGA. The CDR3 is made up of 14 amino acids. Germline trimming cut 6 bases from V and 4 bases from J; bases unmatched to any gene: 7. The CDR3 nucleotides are TGTGCCAGCAGTCGAGACAGGGGAGGAGAGACCCAGTACTTC. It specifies CASSRDRGGETQYF.

Here the CDR3 DNA reads TGTGCCAGCAGCTTAGATGGGAACTCCGGCAGGGAGAACACTGAAGCTTTCTTT. Protein sequence: CASSLDGNSGRENTEAFF. The V gene is TRBV11-3, the J gene TRBJ1-1; D is possibly TRBD1 (5 bases). V lost 0 bases to trimming and J lost 1 base, with 18 bases between them. CDR1 and CDR2 from the germline V gene are SGHNT and YENEEA. This CDR3 is built from 18 residues.

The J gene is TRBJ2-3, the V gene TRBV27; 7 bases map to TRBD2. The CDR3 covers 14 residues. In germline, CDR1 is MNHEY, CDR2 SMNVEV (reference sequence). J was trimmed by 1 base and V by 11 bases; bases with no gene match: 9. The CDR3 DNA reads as TGTGCCCTATCCATCCGGGAGGGCACAGATACGCAGTATTTT. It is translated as CALSIREGTDTQYF.

The CDR3 sequence: CASSPDLNTEAFF. The CDR3 region has the DNA TGTGCCAGCTCACCAGATCTGAACACTGAAGCTTTCTTT. The chain employs TRBV18 and TRBJ1-1; D not certain. Trimming left V 2 bases short and J 0 bases short, with 4 bases between. CDR3 length equals 13 residues. Germline V gives CDR1 KGHSH, CDR2 LQKENI.

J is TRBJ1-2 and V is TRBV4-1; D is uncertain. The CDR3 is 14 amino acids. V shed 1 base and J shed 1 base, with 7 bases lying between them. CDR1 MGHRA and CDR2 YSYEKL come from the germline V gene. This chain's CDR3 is CASSQAKDNYGYTF. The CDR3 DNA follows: TGCGCCAGCAGCCAAGCCAAGGATAACTATGGCTACACCTTC.

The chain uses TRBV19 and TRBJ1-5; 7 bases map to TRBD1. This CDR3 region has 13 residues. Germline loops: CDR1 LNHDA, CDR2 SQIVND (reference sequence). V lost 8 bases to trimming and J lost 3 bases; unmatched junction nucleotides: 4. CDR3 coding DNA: TGTGCCAGTCGGGACAGAACCAATCAGCCCCAGCATTTT. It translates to CASRDRTNQPQHF.

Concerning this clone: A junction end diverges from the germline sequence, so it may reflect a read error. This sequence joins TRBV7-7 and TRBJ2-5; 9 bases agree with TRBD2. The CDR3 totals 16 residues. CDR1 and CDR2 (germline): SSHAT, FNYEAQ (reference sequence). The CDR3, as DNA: TGTGCTAGCAGCCAAGGCACTAGCGGGTACCAAGAGACCCAGTACTTC. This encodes CASSQGTSGYQETQYF.